Detailed here is one T cell receptor beta chain. The antigen remains undetermined. Time point in this sample: week 35, safety follow-up. Doses comprised 300 ug of mutant IDH1 20-mer peptide each, plus topical imiquimod. The donor cohort comprised cases of new WHO grade 3 or 4 IDH1-mutant, ATRX-lost astrocytoma. The repertoire was sequenced with immunoSEQ multiplex PCR; TCRdb's copy has only in-frame clones and lacks some. The data show 50,000 to 70,000 clones, with roughly four fifths seen just once and approximately 4.8% held by the top ten. These data belong to a study of a mutant IDH1 vaccine in newly diagnosed glioma. About the research overall: Vaccines were first given 4-6 weeks after radiotherapy alone, or with temozolomide cycles.

Trimming pared 0 bases from V and 1 base from J, leaving 6 bases between. This CDR3 comprises 14 residues. The germline CDR1 and CDR2 sequences are SGDLS and YYNGEE. The V and J genes are TRBV9 and TRBJ2-3; maybe TRBD2 (6 bases). The clonotype was recovered from a man between 45 and 60 years old with glioma. The sample consisted of PBMCs, taken from a glioma patient whose treatment included an IDH1 peptide vaccine. Here the CDR3 reads CASSVVAGTDTQYF. CDR3 DNA: TGTGCCAGCAGCGTAGTAGCGGGCACAGATACGCAGTATTTT.